This paragraph covers one TCR beta chain sequence. The antigen is unknown. Cells designated naive CD8 were CD45RO-negative and were positively selected for CCR7, with terminally differentiated effector memory CD45RA+ cells excluded. This specimen belongs to a study of shared clonotypes between healthy human individuals. Study conclusions and caveats: With few donors, the genetic and exposure-history diversity represented was limited. Generally, naive subsets (rather than memory subsets) showed larger estimated richness.

V lost 7 bases to trimming and J lost 6 bases, with 21 bases between them. The V gene's germline CDR1 is MDHEN and CDR2 SYDVKM. This CDR3 contains 15 residues. Execution of the assay was at deep level. Each sorted subset replicate got 200 ng genomic DNA, roughly 30,000 genomes. Some clones are missing from TCRdb's copy, which holds only in-frame ones; the method was immunoSEQ multiplex PCR. Of over 2,000,000 clones listed, over 85% are singletons. The chain couples TRBV28 to TRBJ1-1; D is undetermined. The source is a young man in good health. Some clones in this sample may be carry-over from other donors' samples. Sequenced: naive CD8+ T cells from PBMCs. This chain's CDR3 is CASTTKAGPWSEAFF. DNA for the CDR3: TGTGCCAGCACTACTAAGGCAGGTCCCTGGTCTGAAGCTTTCTTT.